One and the same sample provided the 30 T cell receptor beta chains below, sequenced in a study of T-cell reconstitution after alpha-beta-depleted transplantation in children. This sample's TCRbeta library carried unique molecular identifier barcodes. TCRdb re-called the PCR reads with MiXCR, one entry per CDR3 protein. The profile shows about 870,000 distinct CDR3 sequences, 15% to 20% of them singletons. The source material was PBMCs, mostly from graft donor cells, sampled 360 days after TCRalphabeta/CD19-depleted stem cell transplant. The receptor source for this set is a male patient aged 10-17 years who had a stem cell transplant for acute lymphoblastic leukemia, so the T cells may come from the graft donor.

The gene calls are TRBV7-9 and TRBJ1-4; D not certain. The CDR3 totals 14 residues. Germline V gene lookup returns CDR1 SEHNR and CDR2 FQNEAQ (reference sequence). Trimming cost V 6 bases and J 2 bases, with 10 bases left between them. CDR3 loop: CASRETVTNEKLFF. The CDR3 DNA reads as TGTGCCAGCAGGGAAACGGTTACTAATGAAAAACTGTTTTTT.

This chain joins TRBV5-1 and TRBJ2-7, with D unresolved. The germline V gene encodes CDR1 SGHRS and CDR2 YFSETQ. The CDR3 has 15 residues. Trimming cost V 4 bases and J 4 bases, with 18 bases left between them. The CDR3 here is CASSPFPGGDYEQYF. DNA of the CDR3: TGCGCCAGCAGCCCGTTTCCCGGCGGAGATTACGAGCAGTACTTC.

This clonotype was seen at least ten times. V and J are TRBV28 and TRBJ2-7; 8 bases align to TRBD1. V was pared by 4 bases and J by 2 bases, with 7 bases of the junction left unmatched. Looked up from germline, CDR1 is MDHEN and CDR2 is SYDVKM. There are 15 residues in the CDR3. The CDR3 nucleotides read TGTGCCAGCAGTTCTCCGGGACAGGCTGCCTACGAGCAGTACTTC. It encodes CASSSPGQAAYEQYF.

This clonotype has just a few counts. The chain uses TRBV5-1 and TRBJ2-3; tentative D call: TRBD1 (5 bases). The CDR3 totals 15 residues. Trimming took 4 bases from V and 2 from J, leaving 14 bases between them. Germline-derived CDR1 and CDR2 are SGHRS and YFSETQ. Here the CDR3 DNA reads TGCGCCAGCAGCCCATACACAGGCCTCACAGATACGCAGTATTTT. This translates into CASSPYTGLTDTQYF.

The V gene is TRBV24-1, the J gene TRBJ2-7, with 7 bases that match TRBD2. Germline V gives CDR1 KGHDR, CDR2 SFDVKD. The CDR3 length is 15 residues. With 4 bases clipped from V and 0 bases from J, the junction kept 5 bases outside the gene matches. The CDR3 spells CATSDPGGTSYEQYF. DNA of the CDR3: TGTGCCACCAGTGACCCCGGGGGGACCTCCTACGAGCAGTACTTC.

V gene TRBV5-1 combines with J gene TRBJ2-7; 9 bases line up with TRBD1. V lost 1 base and J lost 7; bases outside the gene matches: 9. CDR3 length: 15 amino acids. Germline CDR1 is SGHRS and CDR2 is YFSETQ. The CDR3 region is CASSLRPGQGREQYF. CDR3 nucleotides: TGCGCCAGCAGCTTGCGCCCCGGACAGGGGAGGGAGCAGTACTTC.

There are a few counts of this clonotype. J is TRBJ1-2 and V is TRBV29-1, with D tentatively TRBD1 (6 bases). The CDR3 is 13 amino acids. V dropped 4 bases and J dropped 2 bases, with 11 bases sitting between them. The germline V gene encodes CDR1 SQVTM and CDR2 ANQGSEA. The CDR3 sequence is CSVVGGRNYGYTF. DNA of the CDR3: TGCAGCGTTGTTGGGGGCCGCAACTATGGCTACACCTTC.

The chain employs TRBV7-9 and TRBJ2-7, with 10 positions matching TRBD1. The CDR3 length is 15 residues. Germline assignment: CDR1 SEHNR and CDR2 FQNEAQ (reference sequence). V lost 5 bases to trimming and J lost 3 bases; unmatched junction nucleotides: 7. The CDR3 region is CASSQTRDRGYEQYF. In DNA form, the CDR3 reads TGTGCCAGCAGCCAGACCCGGGACAGGGGCTACGAGCAGTACTTC.

This clonotype has ten or more counts. The rearrangement links TRBV6-5 to TRBJ2-7; D not resolved. V was pared by 6 bases and J by 3 bases, with 12 bases between. This CDR3 spans 13 amino acids. Germline V lookup: CDR1 MNHEY, CDR2 SVGAGI. The CDR3 nucleotides read TGTGCCAGCAGAACCGCAGGAAACTACGAGCAGTACTTC. This encodes CASRTAGNYEQYF.

This clonotype was observed many times. V is TRBV5-1 and J is TRBJ2-4; no reliable D call. CDR1 and CDR2 from the germline V gene are SGHRS and YFSETQ. The V gene lost 0 bases and the J gene lost 4 bases, with 11 bases spanning the gap. There are 15 residues in the CDR3. CDR3 in amino acids: CASSLDGVGKNIQYF. The CDR3 DNA reads as TGCGCCAGCAGCTTGGACGGAGTCGGGAAAAACATTCAGTACTTC.

There are a few counts of this clonotype. CDR3 sequence reads: CAWRHDSYEQYF. CDR3 DNA: TGTGCCTGGAGACACGACTCCTACGAGCAGTACTTC. The V gene is TRBV30, the J gene TRBJ2-7; D unclear. Germline V CDR1 and CDR2: GTSNPN, SVGIG (reference sequence). Trimming cost V 3 bases and J 0 bases, with 6 bases left between them. This CDR3 spans 12 amino acids. Using reference TRBV30 and TRBJ2-7 for the parts outside the CDR3, the full variable domain is SQTIHQWPATLVQPVGSPLSLECTVEGTSNPNLYWYRQAAGRGLQLLFYSVGIGQISSEVPQNLSASRPQDRQFILSSKKLLLSDSGFYLCAWRHDSYEQYFGPGTRLTVT.

This clonotype occurred a few times. The gene calls are TRBV12-3 or TRBV12-4 and TRBJ2-5, with TRBD2 matching over 7 bases. The V and J ends lost 2 bases and 6 bases, in that order; junction bases with no gene match: 9. This CDR3 spans 15 amino acids. The CDR3 bases are TGTGCCAGCAGTTTACGGTGGCTAGCGGCGCAGACCCAGTACTTC. This codes for CASSLRWLAAQTQYF.

The chain couples TRBV5-1 to TRBJ2-5; 8 positions match TRBD1. CDR1 and CDR2 from the germline V gene are SGHRS and YFSETQ. The CDR3 is made up of 17 amino acids. V lost 0 bases to trimming and J lost 2 bases; unmatched junction nucleotides: 9. This CDR3 reads CASSLARTGRIQETQYF. The DNA of the CDR3 is TGCGCCAGCAGCTTGGCCCGGACAGGGAGGATACAAGAGACCCAGTACTTC.

The V call is TRBV7-2, the J call TRBJ2-5; D is uncertain. V shed 7 bases and J shed 3 bases, with 12 bases lying between them. This CDR3 comprises 13 residues. CDR1 and CDR2 from the germline V gene are SGHTA and FQGNSA. Written as DNA, the CDR3 is TGTGCCAGCACCACATACCTAAAAGAGACCCAGTACTTC. Protein product: CASTTYLKETQYF.

The V gene is TRBV19, the J gene TRBJ2-7; a possible D gene is TRBD2 (7 bases). Germline V gene lookup returns CDR1 LNHDA and CDR2 SQIVND (reference sequence). V dropped 6 bases and J dropped 0 bases, with 15 bases sitting between them. This CDR3 has 15 residues. The CDR3 region is CASSPRGTTSYEQYF. The CDR3 coding sequence is TGTGCCAGTAGCCCAAGGGGGACTACCTCCTACGAGCAGTACTTC.

There are a few counts of this clonotype. The rearrangement links TRBV12-3 or TRBV12-4 to TRBJ2-2, with 10 positions matching TRBD2. The CDR3 is 18 residues long. The J segment lost 2 bases and the V segment lost 7 bases, leaving 13 bases of the junction unmatched. The CDR3 coding sequence is TGTGCCAGCACCAAAGGGAGCGGGAGGGCCGTTAACACCGGGGAGCTGTTTTTT. Its translation is CASTKGSGRAVNTGELFF.

The V and J genes are TRBV12-3 or TRBV12-4 and TRBJ1-1; the D gene is possibly TRBD1 (5 bases). The CDR3 is made up of 14 amino acids. V lost 7 bases, J lost 0 bases, and 12 bases lay in between. CDR3 in amino acids: CASTGGVMNTEAFF. For the CDR3, the DNA is TGTGCCAGCACCGGGGGAGTTATGAACACTGAAGCTTTCTTT.

The V gene is TRBV5-5, the J gene TRBJ2-7; tentatively, D is TRBD1 (6 bases). This CDR3 is built from 14 residues. Trimming pared 4 bases from V and 7 bases from J, leaving 18 bases between. Germline assignment: CDR1 SGHKS and CDR2 YYEKEE (reference sequence). This chain's CDR3 is CASSRTGTPREQYF. DNA of the CDR3: TGTGCCAGCAGCCGCACAGGGACCCCCAGGGAGCAGTACTTC.

This clonotype was counted only a few times. Here the CDR3 DNA reads TGTGCCATCACAGATACGCAGTATTTT. It specifies CAITDTQYF. This sequence joins TRBV21-1 and TRBJ2-3. TRBV21-1 is classified as a pseudogene. The CDR3 loop spans 9 amino acids.

V usage is TRBV6-5 and J usage is TRBJ2-3; D uncertain. Trimming removed 0 bases at V and 1 base at J, with 17 bases between. This CDR3 has 18 residues. The germline V gene has CDR1 MNHEY and CDR2 SVGAGI. CDR3 DNA: TGTGCCAGCAGTTACTCGGCGGTAGGCACAAGGGGCACAGATACGCAGTATTTT. Its translation: CASSYSAVGTRGTDTQYF.

This clonotype was seen only a few times. The rearrangement links TRBV24-1 to TRBJ2-7, with D possibly TRBD1 on 6 matching bases. V was pared by 4 bases and J by 4 bases, with 16 bases between. The CDR3 loop spans 15 amino acids. Germline CDR1 is KGHDR and CDR2 is SFDVKD. The CDR3 DNA reads as TGTGCCACCAGTGACTGTGACAGGATGACGTACGAGCAGTACTTC. It yields the protein CATSDCDRMTYEQYF.

V is TRBV5-1 and J is TRBJ2-7; 9 nucleotides align to TRBD2. Germline V gives CDR1 SGHRS, CDR2 YFSETQ. CDR3 length: 17 amino acids. The trim removed 0 bases at V and 4 bases at J, leaving 11 bases unmatched. The CDR3 DNA follows: TGCGCCAGCAGCTTGGGAGAACTAGCGGGTTTTCAATACGAGCAGTACTTC. Translation: CASSLGELAGFQYEQYF.

The rearrangement uses TRBV2 and TRBJ2-1; D perhaps matches TRBD1 (6 bases). The CDR3 is 15 amino acids. V shed 6 bases and J shed 8 bases, with 20 bases lying between them. In germline, CDR1 is SNHLY, CDR2 FYNNEI. The CDR3 DNA follows: TGTGCCAGCAGGTCCGCAGGGGCCGATTTGCATGAGCAGTTCTTC. This gives the protein CASRSAGADLHEQFF.

This clonotype occurred a few times. CDR3 in amino acids: CASIGWTGYTGELFF. In DNA form, the CDR3 reads TGTGCCAGCATCGGGTGGACAGGGTACACCGGGGAGCTGTTTTTT. V usage is TRBV7-9 and J usage is TRBJ2-2; 8 bases match TRBD1. The CDR3 sequence is 15 residues long. Germline lookup yields CDR1 SEHNR and CDR2 FQNEAQ (reference sequence). Germline trimming cut 7 bases from V and 3 bases from J; bases unmatched to any gene: 7.

This clonotype came up a few times. The V call is TRBV28, the J call TRBJ2-3; 11 nucleotides align to TRBD2. Germline V gene data show CDR1 as MDHEN and CDR2 as SYDVKM. The CDR3 is 14 residues long. V lost 8 bases and J lost 2; bases outside the gene matches: 3. The CDR3 loop is CASRLAGNTDTQYF. In DNA form, the CDR3 reads TGTGCCAGCCGACTAGCGGGAAACACAGATACGCAGTATTTT.

V usage is TRBV20-1 and J usage is TRBJ1-2; 8 bases fit TRBD1. V trimming: 0 bases; J trimming: 4 bases; junction bases outside the gene matches: 10. There are 16 residues in the CDR3. Germline V gene data show CDR1 as DFQATT and CDR2 as SNEGSKA (reference sequence). DNA of the CDR3: TGCAGTGCTAGAGAGTATGGGGTCAGGGGGCTCTATGGCTACACCTTC. This sequence encodes CSAREYGVRGLYGYTF.

Ten or more counts support this clonotype. The chain couples TRBV29-1 to TRBJ2-7, with 9 bases identical to TRBD1. From germline, CDR1 is SQVTM and CDR2 ANQGSEA. The CDR3 covers 14 residues. The V gene end was trimmed by 6 bases and the J gene end by 3 bases; junction bases not matched to a gene: 9. The CDR3 region is CSVIGTGRFYEQYF. Written as DNA, the CDR3 is TGCAGCGTGATTGGGACAGGGAGGTTCTACGAGCAGTACTTC.

The V gene is TRBV3-1, the J gene TRBJ2-7; 7 bases are shared with TRBD2. The germline V gene encodes CDR1 LGHDT and CDR2 YNNKEL (reference sequence). The CDR3 is 14 residues long. Unmatched junction bases numbered 4, after V lost 3 bases and J lost 2 bases. CDR3 in amino acids: CASSQGGVPYEQYF. The CDR3 DNA reads as TGTGCCAGCAGCCAGGGAGGGGTTCCCTACGAGCAGTACTTC.

This clonotype was counted between two and nine times. The chain employs TRBV6-1 and TRBJ2-2; TRBD2 agrees at 12 bases. The germline gives CDR1 MNHNS, CDR2 SASEGT. Trimming cost V 9 bases and J 6 bases; bases outside gene matches: 11. The CDR3 is 16 residues long. CDR3 coding DNA: TGTGCCAGACTTCCCTCCGGGACTAGCGGGTCCGGGGAGCTGTTTTTT. Translating it yields CARLPSGTSGSGELFF.

The CDR3 protein is CASSPLGLAGAFEQYF. The CDR3 DNA sequence: TGTGCCAGCAGTCCCCTGGGACTAGCGGGAGCTTTCGAGCAGTACTTC. The rearrangement links TRBV12-3 or TRBV12-4 to TRBJ2-7; TRBD2 matches at 14 bases. The V and J ends lost 5 bases and 6 bases, in that order; junction bases with no gene match: 9. The CDR3 loop spans 16 amino acids.